The clone carrying this TCR beta chain was detected a few times. The antigen is not known. The study separated CD4+ cells into CD45RA+ naive and CD45RA-negative memory subsets. The CDR3 runs 19 residues. J was trimmed by 4 bases and V by 0 bases; bases with no gene match: 9. Germline V gene sequence: CDR1 SGDLS, CDR2 YYNGEE. This entry comes from a study of shared clonotypes between healthy human individuals. Replicate sorted-subset PCRs were loaded with 150 to 250 ng DNA, 30,000 to 35,000 T cell genomes. Per the authors' pipeline: ImmunoSEQ only sent back junction sequences with no quality scores, so filtering was done differently. Profiling relied on immunoSEQ multiplex PCR, and the TCRdb table lists in-frame clones only, not all of them. The V and J calls and clone size are taken from that table; D and trimming were inferred from the DNA. Here the sample spans some 200,000 clones, 65% to 70% being singletons.

General study points: Naive CD4 clonotype sharing across four donors was 5% to 6%.

This chain connects TRBV9 to TRBJ2-3; TRBD2 agrees at 15 bases. The sequence was collected from a man aged 25 to 40 in good health. The material sequenced was memory CD4+ T cells sorted from blood. Stated subset: CD45RA-negative fraction. The CDR3 loop reads CASSVVPGLAGGVADTQYF. The CDR3 DNA follows: TGTGCCAGCAGCGTAGTCCCCGGACTAGCGGGAGGGGTGGCAGATACGCAGTATTTT. Looking up the rest from reference TRBV9 and TRBJ2-3 gives the full variable domain: DSGVTQTPKHLITATGQRVTLRCSPRSGDLSVYWYQQSLDQGLQFLIQYYNGEERAKGNILERFSAQQFPDLHSELNLSSLELGDSALYFCASSVVPGLAGGVADTQYFGPGTRLTVL.